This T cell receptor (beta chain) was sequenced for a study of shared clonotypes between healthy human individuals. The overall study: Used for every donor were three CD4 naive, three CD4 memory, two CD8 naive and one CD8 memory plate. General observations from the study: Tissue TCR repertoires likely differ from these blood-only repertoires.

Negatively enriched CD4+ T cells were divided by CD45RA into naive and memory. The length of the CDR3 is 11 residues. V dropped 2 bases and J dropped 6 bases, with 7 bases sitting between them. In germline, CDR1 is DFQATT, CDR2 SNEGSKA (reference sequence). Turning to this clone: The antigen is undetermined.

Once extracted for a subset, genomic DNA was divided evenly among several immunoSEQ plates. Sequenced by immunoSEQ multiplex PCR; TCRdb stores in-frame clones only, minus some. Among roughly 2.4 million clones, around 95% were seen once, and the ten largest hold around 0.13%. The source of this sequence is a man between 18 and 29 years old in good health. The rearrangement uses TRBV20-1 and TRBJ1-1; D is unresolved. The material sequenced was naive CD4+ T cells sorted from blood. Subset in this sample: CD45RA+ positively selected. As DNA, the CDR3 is TGCAGTGCTAGACAGCCTCCTGAAGCTTTCTTT. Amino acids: CSARQPPEAFF.